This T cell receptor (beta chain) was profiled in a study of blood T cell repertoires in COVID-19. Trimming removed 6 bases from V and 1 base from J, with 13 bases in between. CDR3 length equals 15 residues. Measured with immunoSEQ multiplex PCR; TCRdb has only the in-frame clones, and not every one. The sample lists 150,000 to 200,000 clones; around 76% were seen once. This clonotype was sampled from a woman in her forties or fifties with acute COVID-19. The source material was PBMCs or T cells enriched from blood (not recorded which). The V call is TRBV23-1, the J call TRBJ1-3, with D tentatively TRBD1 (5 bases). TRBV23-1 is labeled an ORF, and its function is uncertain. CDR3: CASRAGKVSGNTIYF. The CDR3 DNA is TGCGCCAGCAGGGCAGGGAAGGTTTCTGGAAACACCATATATTTT.